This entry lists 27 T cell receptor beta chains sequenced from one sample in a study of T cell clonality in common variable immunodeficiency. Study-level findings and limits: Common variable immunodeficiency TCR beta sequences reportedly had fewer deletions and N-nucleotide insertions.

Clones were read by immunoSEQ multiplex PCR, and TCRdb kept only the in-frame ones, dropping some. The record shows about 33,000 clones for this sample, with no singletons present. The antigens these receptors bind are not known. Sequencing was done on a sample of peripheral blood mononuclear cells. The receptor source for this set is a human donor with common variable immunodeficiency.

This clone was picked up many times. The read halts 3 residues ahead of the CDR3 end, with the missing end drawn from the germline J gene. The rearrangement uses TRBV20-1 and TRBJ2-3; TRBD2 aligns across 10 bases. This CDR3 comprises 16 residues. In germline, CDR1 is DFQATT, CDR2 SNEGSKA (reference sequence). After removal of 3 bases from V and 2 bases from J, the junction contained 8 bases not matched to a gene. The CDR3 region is CSASSGGPGDTDTQYF. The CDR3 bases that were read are TGCAGTGCTAGTAGCGGGGGGCCCGGGGACACAGATACG.

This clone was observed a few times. The covered CDR3 bases are TGTGCCAGCAGCTTAGCCCACGAACAGGGCAGGAGGCAGCCC. This codes for CASSLAHEQGRRQP. Given in full, the CDR3 is CASSLAHEQGRRQPQHF. V is TRBV7-8 and J is TRBJ1-5; a possible D gene is TRBD1 (6 bases). The sequence runs out 3 residues before the end of the CDR3; the remainder is reconstructed from the germline J gene. CDR1 and CDR2 (germline): SGHVS, FQNEAQ. This CDR3 spans 17 amino acids. Trimming stripped 0 bases from V and 7 bases from J, with 19 bases between.

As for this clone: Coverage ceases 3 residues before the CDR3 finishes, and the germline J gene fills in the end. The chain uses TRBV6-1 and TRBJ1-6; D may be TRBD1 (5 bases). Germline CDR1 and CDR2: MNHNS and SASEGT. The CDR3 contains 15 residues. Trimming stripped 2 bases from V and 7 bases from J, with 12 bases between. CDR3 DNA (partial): TGTGCCAGCAGTGAAAGCAGGGCGGGGAATTCACCC. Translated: CASSESRAGNSP. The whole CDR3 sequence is CASSESRAGNSPLHF.

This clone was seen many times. CDR3 DNA (partial): TGCAGTGCTAACCTTGGCCTCCCCTACGAG. Translating gives CSANLGLPYE. The whole CDR3 region reads CSANLGLPYEQYF. The rearrangement uses TRBV20-1 and TRBJ2-7; no definite D call. Coverage ceases 3 residues before the CDR3 finishes, and the germline J gene fills in the end. V dropped 4 bases and J dropped 2 bases, with 12 bases sitting between them. The CDR3 length is 13 residues. CDR1 and CDR2 (germline): DFQATT, SNEGSKA (reference sequence).

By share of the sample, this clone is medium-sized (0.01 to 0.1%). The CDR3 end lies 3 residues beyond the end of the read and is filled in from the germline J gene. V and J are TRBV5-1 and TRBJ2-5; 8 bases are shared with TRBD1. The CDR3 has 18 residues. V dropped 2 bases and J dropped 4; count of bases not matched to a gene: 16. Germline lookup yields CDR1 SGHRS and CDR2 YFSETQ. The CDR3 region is CASSLTPRDRPDPETQYF. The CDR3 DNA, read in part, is TGCGCCAGCAGCTTAACCCCCCGGGACAGGCCCGATCCAGAGACC.

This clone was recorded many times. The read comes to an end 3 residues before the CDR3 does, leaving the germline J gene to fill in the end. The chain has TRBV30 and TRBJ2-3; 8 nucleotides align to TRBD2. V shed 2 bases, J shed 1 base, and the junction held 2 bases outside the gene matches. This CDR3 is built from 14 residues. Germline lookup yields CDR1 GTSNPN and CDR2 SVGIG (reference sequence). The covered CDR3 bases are TGTGCCTGGAGTAGAGCGGGGGGCACAGATACG. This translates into CAWSRAGGTDT. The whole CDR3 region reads CAWSRAGGTDTQYF.

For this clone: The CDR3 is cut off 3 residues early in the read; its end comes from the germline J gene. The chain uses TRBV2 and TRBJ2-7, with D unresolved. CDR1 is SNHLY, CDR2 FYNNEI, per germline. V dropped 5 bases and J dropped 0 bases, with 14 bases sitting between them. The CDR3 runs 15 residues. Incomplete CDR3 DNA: TGTGCCAGCAGTCTCGGGTCAGTACTCTCCTACGAG. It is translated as CASSLGSVLSYE. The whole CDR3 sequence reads CASSLGSVLSYEQYF.

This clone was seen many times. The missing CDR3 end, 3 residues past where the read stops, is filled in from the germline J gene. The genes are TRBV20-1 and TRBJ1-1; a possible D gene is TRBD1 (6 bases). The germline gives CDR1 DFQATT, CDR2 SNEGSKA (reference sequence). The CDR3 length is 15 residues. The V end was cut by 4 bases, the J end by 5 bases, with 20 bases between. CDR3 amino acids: CSAKGGGGVGTEAFF. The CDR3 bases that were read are TGCAGTGCTAAAGGGGGTGGGGGAGTGGGAACTGAA.

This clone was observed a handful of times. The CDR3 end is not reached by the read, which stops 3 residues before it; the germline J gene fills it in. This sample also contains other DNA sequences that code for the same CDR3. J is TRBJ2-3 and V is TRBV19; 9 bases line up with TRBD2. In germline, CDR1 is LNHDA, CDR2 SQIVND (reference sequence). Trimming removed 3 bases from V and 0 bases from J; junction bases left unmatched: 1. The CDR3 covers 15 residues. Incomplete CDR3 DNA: TGTGCCAGTAGTATGGGACTAGCAAGCACAGATACG. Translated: CASSMGLASTDT. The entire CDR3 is CASSMGLASTDTQYF.

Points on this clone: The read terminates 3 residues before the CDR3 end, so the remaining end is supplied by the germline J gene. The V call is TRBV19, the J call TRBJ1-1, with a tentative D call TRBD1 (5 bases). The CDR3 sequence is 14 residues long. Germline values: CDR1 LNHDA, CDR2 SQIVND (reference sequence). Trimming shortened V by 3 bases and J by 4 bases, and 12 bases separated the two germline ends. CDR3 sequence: CASSMGTGTTEAFF. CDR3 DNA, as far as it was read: TGTGCCAGTAGTATGGGAACAGGAACCACTGAA.

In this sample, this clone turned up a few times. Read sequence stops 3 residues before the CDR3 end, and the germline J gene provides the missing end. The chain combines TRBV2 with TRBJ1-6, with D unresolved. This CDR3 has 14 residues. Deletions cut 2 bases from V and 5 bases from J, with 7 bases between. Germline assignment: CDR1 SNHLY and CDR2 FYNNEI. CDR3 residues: CASSERVDNSPLHF. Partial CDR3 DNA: TGTGCCAGCAGTGAACGGGTCGATAATTCACCC.

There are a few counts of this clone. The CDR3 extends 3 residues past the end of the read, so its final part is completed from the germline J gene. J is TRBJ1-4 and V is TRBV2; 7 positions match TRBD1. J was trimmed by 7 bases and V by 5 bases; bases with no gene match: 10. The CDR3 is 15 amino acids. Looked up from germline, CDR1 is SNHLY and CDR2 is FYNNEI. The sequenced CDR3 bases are TGTGCCAGCAGTAGCAGACAGGGCGGCGGTGAAAAA. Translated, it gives CASSSRQGGGEK. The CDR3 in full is CASSSRQGGGEKLFF.

Here the CDR3 reads CASSTGTASNQPQHF. Partial CDR3 DNA: TGTGCCAGTAGTACCGGGACAGCTAGCAATCAGCCC. The V call is TRBV19, the J call TRBJ1-5; 7 bases are a match to TRBD1. The read gets to within 3 residues of the CDR3 end, and the germline J gene fills in the rest. V was clipped by 4 bases and J by 0 bases; unmatched bases: 3. This CDR3 spans 15 amino acids. The germline CDR1 and CDR2 sequences are LNHDA and SQIVND (reference sequence).

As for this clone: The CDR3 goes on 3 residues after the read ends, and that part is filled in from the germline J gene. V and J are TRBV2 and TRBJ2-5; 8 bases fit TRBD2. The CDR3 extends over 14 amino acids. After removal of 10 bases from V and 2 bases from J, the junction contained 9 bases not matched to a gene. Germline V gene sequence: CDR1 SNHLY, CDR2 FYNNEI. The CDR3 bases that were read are TGTGCCACCTCTTTTAGCGGGGAACAAGAGACC. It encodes CATSFSGEQET. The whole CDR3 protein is CATSFSGEQETQYF.

The CDR3 protein is CASAGLTNTGELFF. Incomplete CDR3 DNA: TGTGCCAGTGCTGGACTAACCAACACCGGGGAG. This sequence joins TRBV19 and TRBJ2-2, with D tentatively TRBD2 (6 bases). The read comes to an end 3 residues before the CDR3 does, leaving the germline J gene to fill in the end. Germline CDR1 and CDR2: LNHDA and SQIVND (reference sequence). V was trimmed by 8 bases and J by 2 bases, leaving 12 bases between them. The CDR3 is made up of 14 amino acids.

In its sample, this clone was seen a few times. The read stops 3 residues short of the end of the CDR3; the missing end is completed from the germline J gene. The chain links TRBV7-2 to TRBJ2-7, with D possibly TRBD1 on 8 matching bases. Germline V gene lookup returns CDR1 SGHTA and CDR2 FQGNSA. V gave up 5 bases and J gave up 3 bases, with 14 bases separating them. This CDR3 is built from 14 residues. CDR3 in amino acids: CASSHTGGDYEQYF. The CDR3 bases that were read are TGTGCCAGCAGCCATACAGGGGGGGACTACGAG.

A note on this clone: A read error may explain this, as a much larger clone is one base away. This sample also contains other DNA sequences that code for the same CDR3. This CDR3 reads CASSVWFAGQPQHF. The CDR3 DNA, read in part, is TGTGCCAGCAGTGTGTGGTTCGCCGGGCAGCCC. The chain is built from TRBV2 and TRBJ1-5; D not resolved. The observed sequence ends 3 residues before the CDR3 terminus, with the missing tail filled in from the germline J gene. This CDR3 contains 14 residues. V lost 4 bases and J 7 bases, leaving 14 bases between the germline ends. Germline V gives CDR1 SNHLY, CDR2 FYNNEI.

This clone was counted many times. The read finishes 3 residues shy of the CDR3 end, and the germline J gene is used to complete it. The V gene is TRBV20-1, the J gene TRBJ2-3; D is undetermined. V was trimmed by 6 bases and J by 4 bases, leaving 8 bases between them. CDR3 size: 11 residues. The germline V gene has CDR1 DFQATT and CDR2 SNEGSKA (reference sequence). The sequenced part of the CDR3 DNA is TGCAGTGCCCATAGGGCAGATACG. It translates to CSAHRADT. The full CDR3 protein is CSAHRADTQYF.

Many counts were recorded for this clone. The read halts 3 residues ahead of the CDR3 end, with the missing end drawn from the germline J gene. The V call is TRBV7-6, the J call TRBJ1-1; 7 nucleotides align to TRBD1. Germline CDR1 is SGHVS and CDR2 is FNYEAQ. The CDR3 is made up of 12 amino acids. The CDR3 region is CASSPPDRTAFF. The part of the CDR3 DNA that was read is TGTGCCAGCAGCCCTCCGGACAGGACA.

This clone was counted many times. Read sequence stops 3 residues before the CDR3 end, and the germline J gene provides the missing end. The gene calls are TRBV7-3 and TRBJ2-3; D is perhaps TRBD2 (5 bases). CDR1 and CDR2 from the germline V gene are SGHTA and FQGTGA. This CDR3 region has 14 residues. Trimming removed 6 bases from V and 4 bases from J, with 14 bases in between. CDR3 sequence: CASSRTPWADTQYF. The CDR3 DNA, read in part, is TGTGCCAGCAGTCGGACTCCTTGGGCAGATACG.

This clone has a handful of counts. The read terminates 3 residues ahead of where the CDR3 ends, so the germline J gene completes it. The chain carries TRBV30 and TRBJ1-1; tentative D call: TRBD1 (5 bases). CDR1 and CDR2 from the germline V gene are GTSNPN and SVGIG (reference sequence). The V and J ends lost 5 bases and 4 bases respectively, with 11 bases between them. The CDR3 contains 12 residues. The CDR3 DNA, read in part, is TGTGCCTGGGCCCGGGGGGGCACTGAA. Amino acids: CAWARGGTE. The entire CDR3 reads CAWARGGTEAFF.

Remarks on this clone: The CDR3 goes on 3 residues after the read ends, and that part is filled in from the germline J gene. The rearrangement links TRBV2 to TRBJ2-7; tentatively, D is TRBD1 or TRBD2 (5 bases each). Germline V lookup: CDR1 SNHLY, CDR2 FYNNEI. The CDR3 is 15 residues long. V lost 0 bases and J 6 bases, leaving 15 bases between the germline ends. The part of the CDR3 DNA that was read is TGTGCCAGCAGTGAAGCTCAGGGAGTTGGGAGCGAG. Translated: CASSEAQGVGSE. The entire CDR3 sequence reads CASSEAQGVGSEQYF.

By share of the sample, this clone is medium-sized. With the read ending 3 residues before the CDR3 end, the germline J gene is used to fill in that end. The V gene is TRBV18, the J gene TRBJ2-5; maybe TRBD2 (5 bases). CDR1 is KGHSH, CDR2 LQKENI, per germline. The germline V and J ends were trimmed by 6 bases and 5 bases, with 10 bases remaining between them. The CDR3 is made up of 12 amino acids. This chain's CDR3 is CASSSPGETQYF. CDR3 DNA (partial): TGTGCCAGCTCGTCTCCGGGGGAGACC.

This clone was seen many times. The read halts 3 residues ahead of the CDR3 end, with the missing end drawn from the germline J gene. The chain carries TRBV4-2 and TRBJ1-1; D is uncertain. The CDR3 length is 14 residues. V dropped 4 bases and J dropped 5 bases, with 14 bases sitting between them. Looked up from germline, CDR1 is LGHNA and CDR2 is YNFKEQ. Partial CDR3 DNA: TGTGCCAGCAGCCGTTCCGCCGGTGTTACTGAA. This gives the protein CASSRSAGVTE. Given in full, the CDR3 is CASSRSAGVTEAFF.

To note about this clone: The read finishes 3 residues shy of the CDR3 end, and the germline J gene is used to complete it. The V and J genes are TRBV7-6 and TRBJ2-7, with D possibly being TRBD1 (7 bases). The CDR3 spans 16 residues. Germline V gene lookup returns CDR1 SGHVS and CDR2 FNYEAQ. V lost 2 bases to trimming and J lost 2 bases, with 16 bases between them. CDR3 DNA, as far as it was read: TGTGCCAGCAGCTTAATAGGGGGGCAGGGGGCCTACGAG. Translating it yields CASSLIGGQGAYE. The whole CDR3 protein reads CASSLIGGQGAYEQYF.

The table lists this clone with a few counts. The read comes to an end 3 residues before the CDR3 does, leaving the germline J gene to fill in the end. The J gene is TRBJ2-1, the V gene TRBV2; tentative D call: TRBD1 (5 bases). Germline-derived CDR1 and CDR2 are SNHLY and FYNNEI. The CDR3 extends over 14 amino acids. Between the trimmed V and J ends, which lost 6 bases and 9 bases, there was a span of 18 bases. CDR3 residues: CASSGSTGHSEQFF. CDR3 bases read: TGTGCCAGCAGCGGCAGTACCGGACATAGTGAG. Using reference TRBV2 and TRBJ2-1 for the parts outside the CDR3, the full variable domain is EPEVTQTPSHQVTQMGQEVILRCVPISNHLYFYWYRQILGQKVEFLVSFYNNEISEKSEIFDDQFSVERPDGSNFTLKIRSTKLEDSAMYFCASSGSTGHSEQFFGPGTRLTVL.

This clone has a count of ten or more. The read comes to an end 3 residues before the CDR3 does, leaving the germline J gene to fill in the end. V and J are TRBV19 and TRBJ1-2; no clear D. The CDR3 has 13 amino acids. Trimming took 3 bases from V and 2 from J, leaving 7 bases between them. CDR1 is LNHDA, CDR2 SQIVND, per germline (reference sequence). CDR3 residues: CASSITENYGYTF. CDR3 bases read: TGTGCCAGTAGTATCACAGAGAACTATGGC.